This T cell receptor (beta chain) came from a study of regulatory T cells in long-lasting Graves disease. Study details: Newly diagnosed Graves' patients had under 3 months of antithyroid drugs.

Time point specified: newly diagnosed GD, antithyroid drugs for less than 3 months. Preparation of the TCR library used RNA extracted from PBMCs. Graves' disease diagnosis was established per American Thyroid Association guidelines. Losses at the gene ends were 8 bases for V and 5 bases for J; bases not matched to a gene: 10. The CDR3 totals 13 residues. The germline V gene has CDR1 DFQATT and CDR2 SNEGSKA (reference sequence). This clonotype occurred many times. Libraries of TCR beta came from iRepertoire HTBI primers plus Arm-PCR of CDR3 regions. Each CDR3 protein is one row after TCRdb ran MiXCR on the multiplex PCR reads. Here the sample spans 600,000 to 650,000 distinct CDR3 sequences, roughly 15% being singletons. These data were also reused for a study on T cells in Graves' hyperthyroidism and ophthalmopathy. From that report: Most expanded thyroid clonotypes above 0.001 also appeared in blood.

Sequencing used peripheral blood mononuclear cells (PBMCs), obtained at new diagnosis, from a patient treated with antithyroid drugs. The sequence derives from a woman in her twenties or thirties with Graves disease. The chain has TRBV20-1 and TRBJ2-7; the match to TRBD1 covers 9 bases. CDR3 residues: CSPRDRVSHEQYF. The CDR3 DNA is TGCAGTCCGCGGGACAGGGTGAGCCACGAGCAGTACTTC.